Listed below are T cell receptor beta chains from one sample, sequenced in a study of shared clonotypes between healthy human individuals. Method: immunoSEQ multiplex PCR; TCRdb's copy keeps in-frame clones and lacks some. The top ten clones hold over 0.12% of a sample with a few million clones, around nine tenths of them seen once. Source material: naive CD4+ T cells sorted from blood. These receptors were collected from a man younger than 35 in good health. CDR3s include the opening cysteine and the closing phenylalanine or tryptophan. The order of the fields is J gene, D gene, clone size, V gene, CDR3 protein, CDR3 DNA. D genes are given only for firm matches. Clone size, where shown, is once, few, many, or a class for clones that have expanded.

>TRBJ2-5|.|.|TRBV7-2
CASSSYETQYF
TGTGCCAGCAGCTCATATGAGACCCAGTACTTC
>TRBJ2-3|.|.|TRBV19
CASSIASVGTDTQYF
TGTGCCAGTAGTATAGCTAGCGTTGGCACAGATACGCAGTATTTT
>TRBJ1-3|.|.|TRBV28
CASSLDGTGNTIYF
TGTGCCAGCAGTTTAGATGGGACTGGAAACACCATATATTTT
>TRBJ1-6|.|.|TRBV11-2
CASSPNYNSPLHF
TGTGCCAGCAGCCCCAATTATAATTCACCCCTCCACTTT
>TRBJ2-7|.|.|TRBV5-1
CASSPDSVASYEQYF
TGCGCCAGCAGCCCCGACAGCGTAGCGTCCTACGAGCAGTACTTC
>TRBJ1-1|TRBD1|few|TRBV12-5
CASGQGAGYTEAFF
TGTGCTAGTGGTCAGGGGGCTGGGTACACTGAAGCTTTCTTT
>TRBJ2-5|.|.|TRBV7-2
CASSLWGVMYQETQYF
TGTGCCAGCAGCTTATGGGGAGTGATGTACCAAGAGACCCAGTACTTC
>TRBJ2-1|TRBD1|.|TRBV30
CAWSVLGTGGNEQFF
TGTGCCTGGAGTGTACTTGGGACAGGGGGCAATGAGCAGTTCTTC
>TRBJ2-7|.|.|TRBV28
CASSIQLSYEQYF
TGTGCCAGCAGCATACAGCTTTCCTACGAGCAGTACTTC
>TRBJ2-1|TRBD2|.|TRBV7-9
CASSPGTSGTYNEQFF
TGTGCCAGCAGCCCTGGGACTAGCGGGACCTACAATGAGCAGTTCTTC
>TRBJ2-7|.|.|TRBV6-1
CASSEGVGPYEQYF
TGTGCCAGCAGTGAAGGGGTGGGACCCTACGAGCAGTACTTC
>TRBJ2-2|.|.|TRBV27
CASSFGGHTGELFF
TGTGCCAGCAGTTTTGGGGGACACACCGGGGAGCTGTTTTTT
>TRBJ2-7|.|.|TRBV5-1
CASSFEGISYEQYF
TGCGCCAGCAGCTTTGAGGGAATCTCCTACGAGCAGTACTTC
>TRBJ2-3|.|.|TRBV28
CASSFRLRGTDTQYF
TGTGCCAGCAGCTTTCGTCTCCGGGGCACAGATACGCAGTATTTT
>TRBJ1-2|.|once|TRBV28
CASSLREGVNYGYTF
TGTGCCAGCAGTTTACGAGAGGGGGTCAACTATGGCTACACCTTC
>TRBJ1-6|.|.|TRBV30
CAWSVKGELHF
TGTGCCTGGAGTGTAAAAGGAGAACTCCACTTT
>TRBJ1-1|TRBD1|.|TRBV18
CASSPRTGMNTEAFF
TGTGCCAGCTCACCGCGGACAGGGATGAACACTGAAGCTTTCTTT
>TRBJ2-2|TRBD2|.|TRBV4-3
CASSRTTSLAGGPGELFF
TGCGCCAGCAGCCGAACGACTTCACTAGCGGGAGGGCCCGGGGAGCTGTTTTTT
>TRBJ2-7|.|.|TRBV11-3
CASSISSYEQYF
TGTGCCAGCAGTATAAGCTCCTACGAGCAGTACTTC
>TRBJ1-4|.|few|TRBV9
CASSALQGLGEKLFF
TGTGCCAGCAGCGCGCTACAGGGCTTGGGCGAAAAACTGTTTTTT
>TRBJ1-6|.|.|TRBV25-1
CASILPSSYNSPLHF
TGTGCCAGCATTCTCCCGAGCTCCTATAATTCACCCCTCCACTTT
>TRBJ1-2|.|.|TRBV6-5
CASRALGLGELGYTF
TGTGCCAGCAGAGCCCTGGGTCTAGGGGAGCTTGGCTACACCTTC
>TRBJ2-7|.|.|TRBV7-9
CASTAGTIVSSYEQYF
TGTGCCAGCACCGCCGGGACGATCGTTTCTTCCTACGAGCAGTACTTC
>TRBJ2-1|.|.|TRBV7-2
CASSPKNEQFF
TGTGCCAGCAGCCCCAAAAATGAGCAGTTCTTC
>TRBJ2-1|TRBD2|.|TRBV5-1
CASSSKPSGNEQFF
TGCGCCAGCAGCAGTAAACCTAGCGGGAATGAGCAGTTCTTC
>TRBJ2-3|.|.|TRBV27
CASSLAPSDTQYF
TGTGCCAGCAGTTTGGCTCCTTCAGATACGCAGTATTTT
>TRBJ1-4|TRBD1|once|TRBV28
CASSLLRGAGKLFF
TGTGCCAGCAGTTTACTCAGGGGGGCGGGAAAACTGTTTTTT
>TRBJ2-7|.|once|TRBV5-6
CASSLGEIYEQYF
TGTGCCAGCAGCTTGGGGGAAATCTACGAGCAGTACTTC
>TRBJ1-1|.|.|TRBV2
CASSFDYEAFF
TGTGCCAGCAGCTTCGATTATGAAGCTTTCTTT
>TRBJ1-5|.|.|TRBV7-9
CASSPLAHGQPQHF
TGTGCCAGCAGCCCCCTAGCCCATGGACAGCCCCAGCATTTT
>TRBJ2-2|.|once|TRBV4-2
CASSQVSAAALNTGELFF
TGTGCCAGCAGCCAAGTCTCGGCAGCCGCATTGAACACCGGGGAGCTGTTTTTT
>TRBJ2-7|TRBD2|.|TRBV11-2
CASSLLISSGYTYEQYF
TGTGCCAGCAGCTTGTTAATCTCTAGCGGGTACACCTACGAGCAGTACTTC
>TRBJ2-1|.|.|TRBV5-1
CASSPPGVNEQFF
TGCGCCAGCAGCCCACCCGGGGTCAATGAGCAGTTCTTC
>TRBJ2-3|.|.|TRBV7-8
CASSLDRSHGTDTQYF
TGTGCCAGCAGCTTAGACAGGTCCCACGGCACAGATACGCAGTATTTT
>TRBJ2-5|TRBD1|.|TRBV7-9
CASSFGTEETQYF
TGTGCCAGCAGCTTTGGGACAGAAGAGACCCAGTACTTC
>TRBJ1-5|TRBD1|.|TRBV18
CASSLQGASNQPQHF
TGTGCCAGCTCCCTACAGGGGGCGAGCAATCAGCCCCAGCATTTT
>TRBJ2-7|TRBD2|.|TRBV9
CASSTSGRAPNEQYF
TGTGCCAGCAGCACTAGCGGGAGGGCCCCCAACGAGCAGTACTTC
>TRBJ1-1|.|.|TRBV18
CASSPTMPGEQAFF
TGTGCCAGCTCACCGACCATGCCGGGCGAACAAGCTTTCTTT
>TRBJ1-1|.|.|TRBV15
CATSRDQRPNTEAFF
TGTGCCACCAGCAGAGATCAGAGGCCAAACACTGAAGCTTTCTTT
>TRBJ1-4|.|.|TRBV6-6
CASSQVGSEKLFF
TGTGCCAGCAGTCAGGTGGGAAGTGAAAAACTGTTTTTT
>TRBJ2-1|TRBD2|few|TRBV2
CASSELTEREWRNEQFF
TGTGCCAGCAGTGAGCTCACTGAGCGGGAGTGGAGGAATGAGCAGTTCTTC
>TRBJ2-5|TRBD1|.|TRBV19
CASSNSQGPWTQYF
TGTGCCAGTAGTAATTCACAGGGGCCCTGGACCCAGTACTTC
>TRBJ1-6|TRBD1|.|TRBV5-1
CASSLGAGQGNSPLHF
TGCGCCAGCAGCTTGGGGGCAGGACAGGGCAATTCACCCCTCCACTTT
>TRBJ2-7|.|.|TRBV21-1
CASSKESGPSSSYEQYF
TGTGCCAGCAGCAAGGAGTCGGGGCCTTCTAGCTCCTACGAGCAGTACTTC
>TRBJ1-4|.|.|TRBV5-5
CASSTDAGAANEKLFF
TGTGCCAGCAGCACCGACGCGGGGGCGGCTAATGAAAAACTGTTTTTT
>TRBJ1-2|.|.|TRBV2
CASSDVSGGAEGYTF
TGTGCCAGCAGTGACGTGAGTGGGGGCGCGGAAGGCTACACCTTC
>TRBJ2-2|TRBD1|.|TRBV7-2
CASSLAYRGVTGELFF
TGTGCCAGCAGCTTAGCCTACAGGGGAGTAACCGGGGAGCTGTTTTTT
>TRBJ2-7|.|once|TRBV5-1
CASSLEAGLSYEQYF
TGCGCCAGCAGCTTGGAGGCAGGGCTCTCCTACGAGCAGTACTTC
>TRBJ1-1|.|.|TRBV6-1
CASSTTGSTEAFF
TGTGCCAGCAGCACAACAGGATCCACTGAAGCTTTCTTT
>TRBJ1-2|.|.|TRBV28
CASSVDWGSGYTF
TGTGCCAGCAGCGTCGATTGGGGGTCTGGCTACACCTTC
>TRBJ2-6|.|.|TRBV25-1
CASSDPGSGANVLTF
TGTGCCAGCAGTGACCCAGGCTCTGGGGCCAACGTCCTGACTTTC
>TRBJ1-6|.|.|TRBV6-1
CASSEVRSIPLHF
TGTGCCAGCAGTGAAGTGAGGTCCATACCCCTCCACTTT
>TRBJ2-3|.|.|TRBV27
CASSLSPGTDTQYF
TGTGCCAGCAGTTTATCCCCGGGCACAGATACGCAGTATTTT